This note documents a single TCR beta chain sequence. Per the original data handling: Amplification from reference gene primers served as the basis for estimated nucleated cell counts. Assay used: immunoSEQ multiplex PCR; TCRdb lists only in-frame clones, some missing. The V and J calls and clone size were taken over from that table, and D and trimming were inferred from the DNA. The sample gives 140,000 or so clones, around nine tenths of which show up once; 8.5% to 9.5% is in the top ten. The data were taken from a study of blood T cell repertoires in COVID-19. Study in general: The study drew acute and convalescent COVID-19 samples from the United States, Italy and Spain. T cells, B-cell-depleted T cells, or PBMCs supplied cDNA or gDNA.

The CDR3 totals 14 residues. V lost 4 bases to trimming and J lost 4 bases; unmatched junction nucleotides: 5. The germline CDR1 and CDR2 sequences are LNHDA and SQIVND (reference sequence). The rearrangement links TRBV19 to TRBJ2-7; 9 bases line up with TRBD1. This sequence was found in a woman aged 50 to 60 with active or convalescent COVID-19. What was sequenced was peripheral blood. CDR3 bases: TGTGCCAGTAGTAAAACAGGGGGCGGGTACGAGCAGTACTTC. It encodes CASSKTGGGYEQYF.